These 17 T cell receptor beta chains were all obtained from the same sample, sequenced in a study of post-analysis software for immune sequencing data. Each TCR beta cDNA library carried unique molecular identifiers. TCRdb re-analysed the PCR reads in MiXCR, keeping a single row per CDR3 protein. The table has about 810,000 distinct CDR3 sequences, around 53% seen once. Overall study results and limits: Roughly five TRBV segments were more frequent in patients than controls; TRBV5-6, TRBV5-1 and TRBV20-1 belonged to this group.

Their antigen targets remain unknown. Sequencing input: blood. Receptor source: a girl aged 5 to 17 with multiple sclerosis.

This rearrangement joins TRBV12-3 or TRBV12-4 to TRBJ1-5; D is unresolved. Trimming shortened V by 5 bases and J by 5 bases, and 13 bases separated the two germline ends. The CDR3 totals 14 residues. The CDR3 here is CASSPANGDQPQHF. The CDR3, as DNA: TGTGCCAGCAGTCCGGCAAATGGAGATCAGCCCCAGCATTTT.

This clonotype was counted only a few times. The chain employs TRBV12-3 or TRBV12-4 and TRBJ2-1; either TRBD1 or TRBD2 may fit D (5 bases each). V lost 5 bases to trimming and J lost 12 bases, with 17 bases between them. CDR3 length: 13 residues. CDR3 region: CASSRAGTTSQFF. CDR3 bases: TGTGCCAGCAGTCGAGCCGGGACCACATCGCAGTTCTTC.

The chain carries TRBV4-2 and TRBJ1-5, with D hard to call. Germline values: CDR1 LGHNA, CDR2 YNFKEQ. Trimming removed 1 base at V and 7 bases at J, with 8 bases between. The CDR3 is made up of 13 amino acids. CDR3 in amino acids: CASSQGPRQPQHF. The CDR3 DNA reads TGTGCCAGCAGCCAAGGGCCCAGACAGCCCCAGCATTTT.

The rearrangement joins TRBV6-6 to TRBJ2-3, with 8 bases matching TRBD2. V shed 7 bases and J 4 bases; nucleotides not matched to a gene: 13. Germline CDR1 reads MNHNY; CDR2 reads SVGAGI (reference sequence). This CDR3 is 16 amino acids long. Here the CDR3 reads CASTGLIASGSDTQYF. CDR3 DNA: TGTGCCAGCACTGGGTTGATTGCTAGCGGGTCAGATACGCAGTATTTT.

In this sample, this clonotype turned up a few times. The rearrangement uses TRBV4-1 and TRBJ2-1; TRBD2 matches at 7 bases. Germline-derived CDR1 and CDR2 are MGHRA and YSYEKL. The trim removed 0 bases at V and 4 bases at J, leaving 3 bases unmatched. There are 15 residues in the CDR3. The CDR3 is CASSQEPSGYNEQFF. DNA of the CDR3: TGCGCCAGCAGCCAAGAGCCTAGCGGATACAATGAGCAGTTCTTC.

CDR3 coding DNA: TGCGCCAGCAGCTGGAAACAGGGGGGCAGGCAAGAGACCCAGTACTTC. Translated: CASSWKQGGRQETQYF. The chain links TRBV5-1 to TRBJ2-5, with 8 bases fitting TRBD1. V was clipped by 3 bases and J by 2 bases; unmatched bases: 9. From germline, CDR1 is SGHRS and CDR2 YFSETQ. The CDR3 covers 16 residues.

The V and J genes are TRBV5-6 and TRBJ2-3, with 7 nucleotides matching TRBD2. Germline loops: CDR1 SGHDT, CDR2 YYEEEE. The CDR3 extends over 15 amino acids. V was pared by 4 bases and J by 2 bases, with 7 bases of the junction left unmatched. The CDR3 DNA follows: TGTGCCAGCAGCCACATGACTAGCTACACAGATACGCAGTATTTT. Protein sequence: CASSHMTSYTDTQYF.

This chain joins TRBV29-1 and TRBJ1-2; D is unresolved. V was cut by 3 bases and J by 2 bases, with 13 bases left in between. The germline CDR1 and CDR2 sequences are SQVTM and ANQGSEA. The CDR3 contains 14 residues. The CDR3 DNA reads TGCAGCGTTGATCTGGGCCGGATCAACTATGGCTACACCTTC. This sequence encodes CSVDLGRINYGYTF.

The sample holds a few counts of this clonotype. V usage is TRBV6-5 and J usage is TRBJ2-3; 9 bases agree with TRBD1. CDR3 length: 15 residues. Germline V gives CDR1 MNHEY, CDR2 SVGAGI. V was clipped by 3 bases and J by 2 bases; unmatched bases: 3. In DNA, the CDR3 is TGTGCCAGCAGTTATGGGACAGGGCACACAGATACGCAGTATTTT. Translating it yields CASSYGTGHTDTQYF.

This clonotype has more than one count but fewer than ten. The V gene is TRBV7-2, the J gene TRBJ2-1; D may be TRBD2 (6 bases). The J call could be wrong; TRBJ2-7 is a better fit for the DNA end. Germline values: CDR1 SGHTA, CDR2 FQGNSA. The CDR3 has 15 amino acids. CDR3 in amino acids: CASRPGLAGTYEQYF. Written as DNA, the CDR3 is TGTGCCAGCAGACCCGGACTTGCGGGGACCTACGAGCAGTACTTC.

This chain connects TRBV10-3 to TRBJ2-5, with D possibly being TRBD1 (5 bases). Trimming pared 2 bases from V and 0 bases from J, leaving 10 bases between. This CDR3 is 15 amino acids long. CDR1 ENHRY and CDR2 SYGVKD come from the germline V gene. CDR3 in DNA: TGTGCCATCAGTGAGGACAGTTGGAACCAAGAGACCCAGTACTTC. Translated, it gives CAISEDSWNQETQYF.

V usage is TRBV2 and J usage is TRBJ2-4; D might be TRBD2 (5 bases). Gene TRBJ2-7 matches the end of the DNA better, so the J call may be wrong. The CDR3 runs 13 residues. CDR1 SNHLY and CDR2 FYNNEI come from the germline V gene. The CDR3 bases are TGTGCCAGCGAGGGATTTCGGGACTACGAGCAGTACTTC. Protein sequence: CASEGFRDYEQYF.

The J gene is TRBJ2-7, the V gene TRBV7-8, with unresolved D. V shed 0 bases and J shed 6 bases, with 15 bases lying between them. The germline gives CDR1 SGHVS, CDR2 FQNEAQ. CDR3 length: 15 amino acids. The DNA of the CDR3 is TGTGCCAGCAGCTTAGCGGCTAGAGTACCCCTCGAGCAGTACTTC. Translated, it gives CASSLAARVPLEQYF.

CDR3 loop: CASSRPAGDPPETQYF. In nucleotides, the CDR3 is TGCGCCAGCAGCCGACCAGCGGGAGATCCCCCAGAGACCCAGTACTTC. The chain couples TRBV4-1 to TRBJ2-7; the match to TRBD2 covers 8 bases. Gene TRBJ2-5 matches the end of the DNA better, so the J call may be wrong. The CDR3 is 16 amino acids. Germline CDR1 and CDR2: MGHRA and YSYEKL.

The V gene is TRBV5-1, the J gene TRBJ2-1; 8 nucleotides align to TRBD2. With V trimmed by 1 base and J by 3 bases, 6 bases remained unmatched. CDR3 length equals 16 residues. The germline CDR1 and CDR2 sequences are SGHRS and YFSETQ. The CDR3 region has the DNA TGCGCCAGCAGCTTGTCAGCGGGAGCCGGCTACAATGAGCAGTTCTTC. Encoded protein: CASSLSAGAGYNEQFF.

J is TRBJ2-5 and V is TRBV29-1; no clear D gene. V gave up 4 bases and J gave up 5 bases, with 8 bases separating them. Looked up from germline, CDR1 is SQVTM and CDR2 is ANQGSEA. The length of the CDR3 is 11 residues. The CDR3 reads CSVGGAETQYF. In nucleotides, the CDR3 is TGCAGCGTTGGGGGTGCGGAGACCCAGTACTTC.

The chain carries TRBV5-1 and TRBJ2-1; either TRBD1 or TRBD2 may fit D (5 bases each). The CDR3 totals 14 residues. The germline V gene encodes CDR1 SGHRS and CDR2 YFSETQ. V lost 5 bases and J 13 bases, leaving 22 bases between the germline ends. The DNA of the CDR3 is TGCGCCAGCAGGACCCAGGGACCCATCGTTCGCCAGTTCTTC. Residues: CASRTQGPIVRQFF.